Listed here are 5 T cell receptor beta chains from one sample, sequenced in a study of shared T cell receptors in the human thymus. Only in-frame clones appear in the TCRdb table, and some are missing; sequencing was by immunoSEQ multiplex PCR. Seen here are hundreds of thousands of clones, 70% to 80% observed once, and the top ten hold about 0.014%. In addition, the sample was reused for a study of human thymus T cells.

The sample comprised thymocytes. These receptors were collected from a boy under three years old with a congenital heart defect.

The chain employs TRBV15 and TRBJ2-1, with D possibly being TRBD2 (6 bases). Deletions cut 3 bases from V and 7 bases from J, with 16 bases between. The germline V gene has CDR1 LNHNV and CDR2 YYDKDF (reference sequence). This CDR3 is 15 amino acids long. The CDR3 DNA sequence: TGTGCCACCAGCAGTCCTCGGGAGCCTGGGAATGAGCAGTTCTTC. Residues: CATSSPREPGNEQFF.

The rearrangement joins TRBV28 to TRBJ2-7; no clear D gene. This CDR3 is 12 amino acids long. CDR1 is MDHEN, CDR2 SYDVKM, per germline. The germline V and J ends were trimmed by 5 bases and 3 bases, with 8 bases remaining between them. The CDR3 sequence is CASSPLSYEQYF. CDR3 DNA sequence: TGTGCCAGCAGTCCCCTAAGCTACGAGCAGTACTTC.

This clone has a handful of counts. CDR3 sequence reads: CASSPLTDTDTQYF. DNA of the CDR3: TGTGCCAGCAGCCCCTTAACTGACACAGATACGCAGTATTTT. The chain is built from TRBV9 and TRBJ2-3, with D uncertain. CDR3 length: 14 amino acids. Trimming took 4 bases from V and 2 from J, leaving 11 bases between them. Germline CDR1 and CDR2: SGDLS and YYNGEE.

The chain carries TRBV27 and TRBJ2-7, with TRBD2 identical over 8 bases. V gave up 3 bases and J gave up 5 bases; unmatched junction bases: 9. This CDR3 has 15 residues. Germline V gene lookup returns CDR1 MNHEY and CDR2 SMNVEV (reference sequence). CDR3 protein: CASSFREGQNDEQYF. For the CDR3, the DNA is TGTGCCAGCAGTTTCCGGGAGGGCCAAAACGACGAGCAGTACTTC.

The chain joins TRBV19 to TRBJ1-2, with TRBD1 as a possible D gene (5 bases). Germline V gives CDR1 LNHDA, CDR2 SQIVND (reference sequence). The CDR3 is made up of 14 amino acids. V gave up 6 bases and J gave up 3 bases, with 14 bases separating them. Written as DNA, the CDR3 is TGTGCCAGTAGCCCGGGGGGGAAATACTATGGCTACACCTTC. The encoded protein is CASSPGGKYYGYTF.